These 10 T cell receptor beta chains share one sample of origin, sequenced in a study of T cells in Graves' hyperthyroidism and ophthalmopathy. Amplification yielded TCR beta CDR3 regions, with RNA transcripts as the source. Researchers ran a first-round RT-PCR on the TCR CDR3 using the HTBI primer set. In TCRdb, the multiplex PCR reads were re-called with MiXCR into one record per CDR3 protein. The top ten hold 6.5% to 8% of the sample, which has about 590,000 distinct CDR3 sequences, around 14% seen once. What was sequenced was blood. The receptors were gathered from a woman under 40 with Graves' hyperthyroidism.

As regards this clonotype: One end of the junction fails to match germline, which may point to a read error. CDR3 bases: TGCGCCAGCAGTGATCGAGTATCTGGGGGTCCAGATACGCAGTATTTT. Translated, it gives CASSDRVSGGPDTQYF. The chain employs TRBV6-9 and TRBJ2-3; D might be TRBD1 or TRBD2, each matching 5 bases. This CDR3 is 16 amino acids long. The germline V gene has CDR1 MNHGY and CDR2 SVAAGI.

There are many counts of this clonotype. The CDR3 nucleotides read TGTGCCAGCAGTTACACAGCGAATGGGGAGGTGGTGATTTTAGCAGATACGCAGTATTTT. As protein: CASSYTANGEVVILADTQYF. The rearrangement uses TRBV12-3 or TRBV12-4 and TRBJ2-3; a weak D match, TRBD2 (6 bases). The CDR3 sequence is 20 residues long. V lost 4 bases and J lost 4, with 30 bases in between.

On this clonotype itself: A read error is possible here, since a much larger clone lies one base away. This chain uses TRBV15 with TRBJ1-1; D gene ambiguous. CDR1 is LNHNV, CDR2 YYDKDF, per germline (reference sequence). This CDR3 region has 16 residues. In DNA, the CDR3 is TGTGCCACCAGCAGAGATTGGGCAGCGACGAACACTGGAGCTTTCTTT. Protein: CATSRDWAATNTGAFF.

V is TRBV5-1 and J is TRBJ1-5; tentative D call: TRBD1 (5 bases). The V gene's germline CDR1 is SGHRS and CDR2 YFSETQ. The V end was cut by 0 bases, the J end by 7 bases, with 14 bases between. The length of the CDR3 is 15 residues. The CDR3 DNA reads as TGCGCCAGCAGCTTGGACGGGGGTGACGAACAGCCCCAGCATTTT. Translation gives CASSLDGGDEQPQHF.

This clonotype came up many times. This chain links TRBV7-3 with TRBJ2-5; D possibly corresponds to TRBD2 (6 bases). The V and J ends lost 0 bases and 4 bases respectively, with 12 bases between them. CDR1 and CDR2 (germline): SGHTA, FQGTGA. CDR3 length equals 15 residues. CDR3 nucleotides: TGTGCCAGCAGCTTAACGGGAGGTGGGGGAGAGACCCAGTACTTC. As protein: CASSLTGGGGETQYF.

This clonotype appeared a few times. The rearrangement joins TRBV29-1 to TRBJ1-2; 9 nucleotides agree with TRBD1. Trimming at V came to 0 bases and at J to 7 bases, leaving 6 bases not matched to a gene. There are 14 residues in the CDR3. CDR1 is SQVTM and CDR2 is ANQGSEA in the germline V gene. The DNA of the CDR3 is TGCAGCGTTGAAGATCCCCACAGGGGGCGTGGCTACACCTTC. Its translation: CSVEDPHRGRGYTF.

In this sample, this clonotype turned up many times. This chain connects TRBV11-1 to TRBJ2-1; no definite D call. Trimming stripped 7 bases from V and 0 bases from J, with 13 bases between. The CDR3 sequence is 15 residues long. The germline V gene has CDR1 SGHAT and CDR2 FQDESV (reference sequence). CDR3: CASMAGSSSYNEQFF. Written as DNA, the CDR3 is TGTGCCAGCATGGCCGGCTCGAGCTCCTACAATGAGCAGTTCTTC.

This clonotype was seen repeatedly, ten times or more. V is TRBV11-2 and J is TRBJ2-3; TRBD2 matches 8 bases. V shed 6 bases and J 4 bases; nucleotides not matched to a gene: 9. Looked up from germline, CDR1 is SGHAT and CDR2 is FQNNGV. The CDR3 extends over 15 amino acids. CDR3 sequence: CASRTNLAGPDTQYF. CDR3 DNA sequence: TGTGCCAGCAGAACAAACCTAGCGGGCCCAGATACGCAGTATTTT. Based on the CDR3 plus reference TRBV11-2 and TRBJ2-3, the full variable domain is EAGVAQSPRYKIIEKRQSVAFWCNPISGHATLYWYQQILGQGPKLLIQFQNNGVVDDSQLPKDRFSAERLKGVDSTLKIQPAKLEDSAVYLCASRTNLAGPDTQYFGPGTRLTVL.

The chain is built from TRBV10-3 and TRBJ2-3, with a weak D call TRBD2 (6 bases). The germline gives CDR1 ENHRY, CDR2 SYGVKD. CDR3 length: 14 residues. Between the trimmed V and J ends, which lost 0 bases and 6 bases, there was a span of 10 bases. CDR3 sequence (DNA): TGTGCCATCAGTGAGTCGACCCGGGGGGATACGCAGTATTTT. Its translation is CAISESTRGDTQYF.

In this sample, this clonotype turned up a few times. This rearrangement joins TRBV6-1 to TRBJ2-3, with D uncertain. Trimming shortened V by 7 bases and J by 10 bases, and 9 bases separated the two germline ends. There are 10 residues in the CDR3. Germline loops: CDR1 MNHNS, CDR2 SASEGT. The CDR3, as DNA: TGTGCCAGCATGGCGGCCTCGCAGTATTTT. It translates to CASMAASQYF.